This is a list of T cell receptor beta chains from one sample in a study of cytomegalovirus exposure and HLA in healthy donors. The table came from immunoSEQ multiplex PCR; TCRdb's copy has only in-frame clones and leaves some out. The sample carries 100,000 or so clones, just over 75% recorded once. Sequenced: PBMCs. The receptors originated from a man aged 40-49 years in good health and CMV-seropositive. The CDR3 runs from the conserved cysteine through the conserved F or W. Fields, in order: J gene, D gene, V gene, clone size, CDR3 length, CDR3 protein, CDR3 DNA. D genes are given only for firm matches. Part of the rows lack a size; the others show once, few, many or a class for expanded clones.

TRBJ2-5 TRBD2 TRBV6-5 few 15 CASSGTTLAGETQYF TGTGCCAGCAGCGGGACTACCCTTGCCGGGGAGACCCAGTACTTC
TRBJ2-1 TRBD1 TRBV10-3 - 15 CAISRQDRGGNEQFF TGTGCCATCAGTCGACAGGACAGGGGCGGCAATGAGCAGTTCTTC
TRBJ1-6 TRBD1 TRBV5-6 few 16 CASSLFRAGGNSPLHF TGTGCCAGCAGCTTGTTTAGGGCAGGGGGTAATTCACCCCTCCACTTT
TRBJ1-5 - TRBV6-6 - 13 CASNYGGNQPQHF TGTGCCAGCAACTACGGCGGCAATCAGCCCCAGCATTTT
TRBJ2-7 TRBD1 TRBV5-6 few 15 CASSGGTGELNEQYF TGTGCCAGCAGCGGGGGGACAGGGGAATTAAACGAGCAGTACTTC
TRBJ2-7 TRBD2 TRBV15 - 16 CATSRAGLAGAQEQYF TGTGCCACCAGCAGGGCTGGACTAGCGGGAGCTCAGGAGCAGTACTTC
TRBJ2-7 TRBD1 TRBV6-1 - 15 CASSEPTGWADEQYF TGTGCCAGCAGTGAACCGACAGGGTGGGCTGACGAGCAGTACTTC
TRBJ2-7 TRBD2 TRBV30 - 12 CAWSPSGGEQYF TGTGCCTGGAGCCCTAGCGGGGGTGAGCAGTACTTC
TRBJ2-2 - TRBV7-3 - 15 CASRSAGANTGELFF TGTGCCAGCAGATCCGCGGGGGCTAACACCGGGGAGCTGTTTTTT
TRBJ2-4 TRBD2 TRBV27 - 18 CASSFFPLTSGGSNSQYF TGTGCCAGCAGTTTTTTCCCTCTGACTAGCGGGGGATCAAACAGTCAGTACTTC
TRBJ2-1 TRBD2 TRBV28 - 15 CASSLSGRAADEQFF TGTGCCAGCAGTTTAAGCGGGAGGGCCGCCGATGAGCAGTTCTTC
TRBJ2-5 - TRBV6-6 - 11 CASRRQETQYF TGTGCCAGCAGACGGCAAGAGACCCAGTACTTC
TRBJ2-1 TRBD2 TRBV2 - 18 CASSEALGGGNSYNEQFF TGTGCCAGCAGTGAAGCGCTTGGCGGGGGGAACTCCTACAATGAGCAGTTCTTC
TRBJ1-2 TRBD1 TRBV19 - 14 CASSRQTGNYGYTF TGTGCCAGTAGCCGTCAGACAGGGAACTATGGCTACACCTTC
TRBJ2-6 - TRBV19 - 17 CASSNPRWSSGANVLTF TGTGCCAGTAGTAACCCCCGCTGGAGCTCTGGGGCCAACGTCCTGACTTTC
TRBJ2-5 TRBD2 TRBV18 - 16 CASSPTTSGGIETQYF TGTGCCAGCTCACCGACGACTAGCGGGGGAATAGAGACCCAGTACTTC
TRBJ2-2 TRBD1 TRBV4-3 - 18 CASSQGETGTGGTGELFF TGCGCCAGCAGCCAAGGCGAGACCGGGACAGGGGGCACCGGGGAGCTGTTTTTT
TRBJ2-1 - TRBV6-1 - 11 CASSVTTSQFF TGTGCCAGCAGTGTGACTACGTCGCAGTTCTTC
TRBJ1-1 - TRBV28 - 17 CASSPPQGLISYTEAFF TGTGCCAGCAGTCCCCCCCAGGGTTTGATATCGTACACTGAAGCTTTCTTT
TRBJ2-7 - TRBV27 once 15 CASSFGVPGLYEQYF TGTGCCAGCAGTTTCGGAGTCCCGGGTTTATACGAGCAGTACTTC
TRBJ2-5 - TRBV11-1 - 14 CASSAGQGPPTQYF TGTGCCAGCAGCGCGGGGCAGGGTCCCCCGACCCAGTACTTC
TRBJ2-7 TRBD1 TRBV19 - 15 CASSLGQGSSYEQYF TGTGCCAGTAGTCTCGGACAGGGGAGCTCCTACGAGCAGTACTTC
TRBJ1-5 TRBD1 TRBV5-6 - 15 CASSSTGGANQPQHF TGTGCCAGCAGTTCGACAGGGGGCGCCAATCAGCCCCAGCATTTT
TRBJ2-5 - TRBV7-6 few 15 CASSYKPGQMKTQYF TGTGCCAGCAGCTACAAGCCTGGGCAGATGAAGACCCAGTACTTC
TRBJ1-6 TRBD1 TRBV14 - 15 CASSQSQGGNSPLHF TGTGCCAGCAGCCAGTCTCAGGGGGGCAATTCACCCCTCCACTTT
TRBJ2-2 TRBD2 TRBV11-3 few 17 CASSRPTSGKNTGELFF TGTGCCAGCAGTCGACCCACGAGCGGGAAGAACACCGGGGAGCTGTTTTTT
TRBJ2-4 TRBD2 TRBV10-3 few 15 CAISAAGGPGDIQYF TGTGCCATCAGTGCAGCGGGGGGGCCCGGAGACATTCAGTACTTC
TRBJ2-7 TRBD2 TRBV7-2 - 15 CASSLDHGRSYEQYF TGTGCCAGCAGCTTAGATCACGGGAGGTCCTACGAGCAGTACTTC
TRBJ1-1 TRBD1 TRBV7-9 few 16 CASSPGQGRMNTEAFF TGTGCCAGCAGCCCCGGACAGGGACGGATGAACACTGAAGCTTTCTTT
TRBJ2-5 - TRBV6-5 - 14 CASSLTHAPETQYF TGTGCCAGCAGCCTAACCCACGCCCCAGAGACCCAGTACTTC
TRBJ1-6 - TRBV11-1 - 12 CASSPMISPLHF TGTGCCAGCAGCCCTATGATATCACCCCTCCACTTT
TRBJ1-1 - TRBV12-5 - 14 CASGPGSGDTEAFF TGTGCTAGTGGTCCGGGGTCAGGGGACACTGAAGCTTTCTTT
TRBJ1-4 - TRBV6-1 - 18 CASSDCPSLLVDNEKLFF TGTGCCAGCAGTGACTGTCCAAGTCTCCTAGTCGACAATGAAAAACTGTTTTTT
TRBJ2-7 - TRBV5-1 - 15 CASSLAQGPNYEQYF TGCGCCAGCAGCTTGGCCCAGGGCCCTAACTACGAGCAGTACTTC
TRBJ2-3 TRBD1 TRBV5-1 - 17 CASSTQGTQSSTDTQYF TGCGCCAGCAGCACACAGGGGACCCAGTCTAGCACAGATACGCAGTATTTT
TRBJ1-4 - TRBV11-2 few 18 CASSLDRSGGGKDEKLFF TGTGCCAGCAGCTTAGATCGATCCGGAGGTGGGAAGGATGAAAAACTGTTTTTT
TRBJ2-7 TRBD2 TRBV5-1 - 18 CASSRDTPTSGIAYEQYF TGCGCCAGCAGCCGGGATACCCCGACTAGCGGGATTGCCTACGAGCAGTACTTC
TRBJ2-3 TRBD2 TRBV7-2 few 14 CASSFGGSLDTQYF TGTGCCAGCAGCTTCGGCGGGAGTTTAGATACGCAGTATTTT
TRBJ2-7 TRBD1 TRBV7-9 - 15 CASSPLRDREAEQYF TGTGCCAGCAGCCCCCTCCGGGACAGGGAGGCCGAGCAGTACTTC
TRBJ1-4 TRBD1 TRBV19 - 15 CASRLDRGRVEKLFF TGTGCCAGTAGACTGGACAGGGGGCGGGTTGAAAAACTGTTTTTT
TRBJ2-5 - TRBV6-5 few 13 CASSSGREETQYF TGTGCCAGCAGTTCCGGCAGGGAAGAGACCCAGTACTTC
TRBJ2-3 - TRBV4-3 - 14 CASSQEGAADTQYF TGCGCCAGCAGCCAAGAAGGAGCAGCAGATACGCAGTATTTT
TRBJ2-6 TRBD1 TRBV9 - 14 CASSTGDGANGLTF TGTGCCAGCAGTACAGGGGATGGGGCCAACGGCCTGACTTTC
TRBJ2-7 TRBD2 TRBV6-6 - 14 CASSSGGPLNEQYF TGTGCCAGCAGTTCGGGGGGGCCCCTCAACGAGCAGTACTTC
TRBJ1-3 - TRBV5-1 - 13 CASSLAAGDTIYF TGCGCCAGCAGCTTGGCCGCCGGGGACACCATATATTTT
TRBJ2-7 - TRBV4-2 - 16 CASSQDTSGVSYEQYF TGTGCCAGCAGCCAAGATACCTCGGGGGTGTCCTACGAGCAGTACTTC
TRBJ2-5 TRBD2 TRBV11-3 - 14 CASSSLAGQETQYF TGTGCCAGCAGCTCACTAGCGGGCCAAGAGACCCAGTACTTC
TRBJ2-7 TRBD1 TRBV9 - 14 CASSANPGGYEQYF TGTGCCAGCAGCGCCAACCCAGGGGGCTACGAGCAGTACTTC
TRBJ2-2 - TRBV4-1 - 12 CASSQDSGELFF TGCGCCAGCAGCCAAGATAGCGGGGAGCTGTTTTTT
TRBJ1-1 - TRBV19 once 13 CASSPQGGTEAFF TGTGCCAGTAGCCCACAGGGTGGCACTGAAGCTTTCTTT
TRBJ2-7 TRBD1 TRBV18 - 16 CASSRGTGGDSYEQYF TGTGCCAGCTCACGAGGGACAGGGGGAGACTCCTACGAGCAGTACTTC
TRBJ2-3 TRBD1 TRBV30 - 14 CAWARGLSTDTQYF TGTGCCTGGGCCAGGGGGCTCAGCACAGATACGCAGTATTTT
TRBJ2-3 TRBD2 TRBV11-2 - 16 CASSLGTSTRTDTQYF TGTGCCAGCAGCTTAGGGACTAGCACTCGCACAGATACGCAGTATTTT